The clone carrying this T cell receptor beta chain turned up a few times. The sample belongs to a study of blood T cell repertoires in COVID-19. The CDR3 spans 16 residues. Germline CDR1 and CDR2: SGHRS and YFSETQ. The V gene end was trimmed by 7 bases and the J gene end by 1 base; junction bases not matched to a gene: 11. Participants spanned ages about 18 to 100 years and resided in 20 to 30 US areas. Allocation to cohorts depended on clinical history reported by the participants. The assay was immunoSEQ multiplex PCR, and TCRdb's table has in-frame clones only and misses some. The repertoire holds approximately 280,000 clones, with roughly 85% as singletons.

The sequencing input was PBMCs or T cells enriched from blood (not recorded which). The sequence was obtained from a middle-aged woman who had recovered from COVID-19. This chain links TRBV5-1 with TRBJ1-5; 7 bases align to TRBD1. The CDR3 is CASEGRPGQSNQPQHF. The CDR3 DNA sequence: TGCGCCAGCGAAGGTAGACCGGGACAGAGCAATCAGCCCCAGCATTTT.